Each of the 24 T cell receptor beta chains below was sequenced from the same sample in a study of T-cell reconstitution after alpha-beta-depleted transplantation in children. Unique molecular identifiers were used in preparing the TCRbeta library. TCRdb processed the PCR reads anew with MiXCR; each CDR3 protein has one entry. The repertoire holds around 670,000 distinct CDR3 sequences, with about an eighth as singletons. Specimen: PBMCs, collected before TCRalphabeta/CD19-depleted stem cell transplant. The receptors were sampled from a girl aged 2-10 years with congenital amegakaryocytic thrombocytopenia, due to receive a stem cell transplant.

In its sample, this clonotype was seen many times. CDR3 residues: CSTPPVQGCSVEQYF. Here the CDR3 DNA reads TGCAGCACCCCACCCGTGCAGGGCTGTTCGGTTGAGCAGTACTTC. V usage is TRBV29-1 and J usage is TRBJ2-7; perhaps TRBD1 as D (5 bases). Trimming shortened V by 8 bases and J by 7 bases, and 27 bases separated the two germline ends. The V gene's germline CDR1 is SQVTM and CDR2 ANQGSEA. This CDR3 comprises 15 residues.

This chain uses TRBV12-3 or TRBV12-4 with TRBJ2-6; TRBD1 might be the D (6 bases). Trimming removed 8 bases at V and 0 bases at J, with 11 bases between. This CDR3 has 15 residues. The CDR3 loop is CASEQGGSGANVLTF. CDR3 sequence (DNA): TGTGCCAGCGAACAGGGCGGCTCTGGGGCCAACGTCCTGACTTTC.

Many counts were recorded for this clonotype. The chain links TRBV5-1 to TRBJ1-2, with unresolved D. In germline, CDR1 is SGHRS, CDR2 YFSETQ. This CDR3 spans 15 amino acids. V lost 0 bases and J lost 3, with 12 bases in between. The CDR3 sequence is CASSLAPMEDYGYTF. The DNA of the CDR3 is TGCGCCAGCAGCTTGGCACCCATGGAGGACTATGGCTACACCTTC.

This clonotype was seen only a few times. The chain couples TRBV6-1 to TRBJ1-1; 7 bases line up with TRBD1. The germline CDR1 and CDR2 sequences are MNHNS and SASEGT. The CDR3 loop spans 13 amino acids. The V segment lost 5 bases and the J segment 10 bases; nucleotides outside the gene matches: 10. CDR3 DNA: TGTGCCAGCAGTAGGGACAGAGTCCTCGGAGCTTTCTTT. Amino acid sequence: CASSRDRVLGAFF.

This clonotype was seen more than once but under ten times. The CDR3 nucleotides are TGTGCCAGCAGTTTATTCGGACGCGGCCGCGGGCGGGAGGAACATTACAATGAGCAGTTCTTC. It codes for CASSLFGRGRGREEHYNEQFF. This chain uses TRBV28 with TRBJ2-1; 8 bases fit TRBD2. J gave up 4 bases and V 1 base, and 21 bases lay outside the gene matches. CDR1 and CDR2 from the germline V gene are MDHEN and SYDVKM. The CDR3 length is 21 residues.

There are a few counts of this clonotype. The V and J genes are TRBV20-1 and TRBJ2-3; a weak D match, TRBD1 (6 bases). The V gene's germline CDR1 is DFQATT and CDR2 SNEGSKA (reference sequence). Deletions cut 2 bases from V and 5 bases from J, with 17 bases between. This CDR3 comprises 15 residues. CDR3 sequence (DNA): TGCAGTGCTAGACCCGGGACAAGGGTGGGAGATACGCAGTATTTT. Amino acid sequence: CSARPGTRVGDTQYF.

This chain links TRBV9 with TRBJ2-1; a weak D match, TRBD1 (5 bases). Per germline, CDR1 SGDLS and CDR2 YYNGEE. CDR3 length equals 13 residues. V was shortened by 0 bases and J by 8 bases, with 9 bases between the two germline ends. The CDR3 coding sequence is TGTGCCAGCAGCGTAGCAGGGTTCCATGAGCAGTTCTTC. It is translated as CASSVAGFHEQFF.

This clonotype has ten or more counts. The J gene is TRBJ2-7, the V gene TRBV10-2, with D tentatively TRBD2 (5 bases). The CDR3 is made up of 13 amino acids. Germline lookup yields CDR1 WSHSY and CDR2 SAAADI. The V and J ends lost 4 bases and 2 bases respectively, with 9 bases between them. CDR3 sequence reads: CASSARAPYEQYF. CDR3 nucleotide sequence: TGCGCCAGCAGTGCGAGGGCCCCCTACGAGCAGTACTTC.

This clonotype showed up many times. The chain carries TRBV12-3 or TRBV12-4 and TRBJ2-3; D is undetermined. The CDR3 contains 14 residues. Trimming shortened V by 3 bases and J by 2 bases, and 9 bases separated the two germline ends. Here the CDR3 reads CASSLAAPTDTQYF. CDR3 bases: TGTGCCAGCAGTTTGGCAGCTCCCACAGATACGCAGTATTTT.

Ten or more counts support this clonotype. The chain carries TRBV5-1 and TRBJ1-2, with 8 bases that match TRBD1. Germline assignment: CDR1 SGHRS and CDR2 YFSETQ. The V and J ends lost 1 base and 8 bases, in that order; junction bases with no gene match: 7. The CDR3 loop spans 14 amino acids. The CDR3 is CASSLPTGEGGYTF. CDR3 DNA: TGCGCCAGCAGCTTGCCGACAGGGGAAGGCGGCTACACCTTC.

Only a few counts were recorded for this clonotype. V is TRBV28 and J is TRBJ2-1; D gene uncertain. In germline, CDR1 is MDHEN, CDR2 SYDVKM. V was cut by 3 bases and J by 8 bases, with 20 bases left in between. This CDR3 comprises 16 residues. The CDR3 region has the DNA TGTGCCAGCAGTTTCCGCCAGGTCGGTGTGTTGGATGAGCAGTTCTTC. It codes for CASSFRQVGVLDEQFF.

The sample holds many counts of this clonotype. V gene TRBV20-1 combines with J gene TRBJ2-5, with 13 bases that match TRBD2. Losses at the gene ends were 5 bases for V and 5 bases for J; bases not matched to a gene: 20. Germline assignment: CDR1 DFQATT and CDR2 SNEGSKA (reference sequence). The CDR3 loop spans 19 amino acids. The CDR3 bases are TGCAGTGCTCGACCTTGGACTAGCGGGAGTTTACGGGATTCGGAGACCCAGTACTTC. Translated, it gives CSARPWTSGSLRDSETQYF.

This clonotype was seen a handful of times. The CDR3 nucleotides are TGCAGTGCCCTCGGACTAGCGAACGAGCAGTACTTC. As protein: CSALGLANEQYF. The chain is built from TRBV20-1 and TRBJ2-7; 9 positions agree with TRBD2. The germline gives CDR1 DFQATT, CDR2 SNEGSKA (reference sequence). The CDR3 is made up of 12 amino acids. V was clipped by 6 bases and J by 5 bases; unmatched bases: 5.

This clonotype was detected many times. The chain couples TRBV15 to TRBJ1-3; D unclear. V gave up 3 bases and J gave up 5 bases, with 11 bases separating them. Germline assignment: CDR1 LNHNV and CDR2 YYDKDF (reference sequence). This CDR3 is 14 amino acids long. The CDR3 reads CATSREVIRNTIYF. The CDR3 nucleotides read TGTGCCACCAGCAGGGAGGTTATAAGAAACACCATATATTTT.

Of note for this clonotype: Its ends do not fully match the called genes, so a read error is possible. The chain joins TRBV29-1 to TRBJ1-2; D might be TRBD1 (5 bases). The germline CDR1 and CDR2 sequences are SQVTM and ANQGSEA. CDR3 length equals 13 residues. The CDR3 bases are TGTAGCGTGGAGAACCGGGGGACTTATGGCTACACCTTC. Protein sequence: CSVENRGTYGYTF.

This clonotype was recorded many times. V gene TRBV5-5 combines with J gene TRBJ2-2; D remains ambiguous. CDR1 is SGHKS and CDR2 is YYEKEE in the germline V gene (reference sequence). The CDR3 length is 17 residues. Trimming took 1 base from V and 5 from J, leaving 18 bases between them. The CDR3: CASSLWLGRFGTGELFF. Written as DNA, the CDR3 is TGTGCCAGCAGCTTGTGGTTGGGCAGGTTCGGGACCGGGGAGCTGTTTTTT.

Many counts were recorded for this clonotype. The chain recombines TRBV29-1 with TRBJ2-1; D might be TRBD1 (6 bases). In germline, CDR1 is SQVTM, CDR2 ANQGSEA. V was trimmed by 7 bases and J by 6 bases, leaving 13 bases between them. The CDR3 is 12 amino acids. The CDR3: CSGGTTPNEQFF. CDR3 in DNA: TGCAGCGGGGGGACAACCCCCAATGAGCAGTTCTTC.

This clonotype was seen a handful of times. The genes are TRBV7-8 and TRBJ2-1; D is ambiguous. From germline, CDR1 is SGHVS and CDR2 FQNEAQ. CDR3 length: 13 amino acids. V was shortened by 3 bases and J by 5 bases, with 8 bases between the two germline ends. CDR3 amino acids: CASSFDWDNEQFF. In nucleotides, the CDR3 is TGTGCCAGCAGCTTCGACTGGGACAATGAGCAGTTCTTC.

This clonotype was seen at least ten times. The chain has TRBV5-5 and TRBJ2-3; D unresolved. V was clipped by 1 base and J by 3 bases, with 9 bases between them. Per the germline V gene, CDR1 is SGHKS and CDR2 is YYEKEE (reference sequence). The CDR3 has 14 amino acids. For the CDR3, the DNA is TGTGCCAGCAGCTTGAGTCCGGTTACAGATACGCAGTATTTT. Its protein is CASSLSPVTDTQYF.

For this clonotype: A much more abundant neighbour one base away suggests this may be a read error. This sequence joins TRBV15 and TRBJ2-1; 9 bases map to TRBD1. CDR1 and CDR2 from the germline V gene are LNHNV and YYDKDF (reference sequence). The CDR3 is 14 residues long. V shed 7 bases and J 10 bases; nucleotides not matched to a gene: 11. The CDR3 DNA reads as TGTGCCACCATTAGGACAGGGGAGACGAGAGAGCAGTTCTTC. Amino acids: CATIRTGETREQFF.

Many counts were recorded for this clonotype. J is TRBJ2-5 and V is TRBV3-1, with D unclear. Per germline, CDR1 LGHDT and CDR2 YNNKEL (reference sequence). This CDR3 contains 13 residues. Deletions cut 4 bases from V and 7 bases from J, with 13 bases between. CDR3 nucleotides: TGTGCCAGCAGCCCCCTTCTTCTGCGGACCCAGTACTTC. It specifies CASSPLLLRTQYF.

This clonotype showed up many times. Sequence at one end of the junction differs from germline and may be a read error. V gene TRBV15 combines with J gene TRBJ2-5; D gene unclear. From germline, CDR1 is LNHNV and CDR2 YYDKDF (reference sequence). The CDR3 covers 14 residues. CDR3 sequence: CATSRGPALEAQYF. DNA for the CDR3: TGTGCCACCAGCAGAGGACCTGCCTTAGAGGCCCAGTACTTC.

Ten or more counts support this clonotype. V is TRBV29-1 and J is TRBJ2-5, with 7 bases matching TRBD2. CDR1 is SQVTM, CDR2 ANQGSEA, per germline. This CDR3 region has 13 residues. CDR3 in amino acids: CSLGLAAGETQYF. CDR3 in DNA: TGCAGTCTGGGCTTGGCAGCGGGGGAGACCCAGTACTTC.

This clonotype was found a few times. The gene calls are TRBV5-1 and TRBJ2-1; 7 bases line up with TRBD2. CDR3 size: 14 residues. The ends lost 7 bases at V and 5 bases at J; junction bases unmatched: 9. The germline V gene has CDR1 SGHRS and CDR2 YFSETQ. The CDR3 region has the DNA TGCGCCAGCCGTGCCGCGGGAGAGGACAATGAGCAGTTCTTC. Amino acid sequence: CASRAAGEDNEQFF.